This TCR beta chain derives from a study of blood T cell repertoires in COVID-19. Repertoires were generated with immunoSEQ multiplex PCR, while TCRdb's copy carries only in-frame clones and drops some. The sample comprises about 250,000 clones, about 87% of which are singletons, and 1.6% rests with the top ten. Clinical history reported by participants formed the basis on which cohorts were assigned. The sequence derives from a woman aged 45-65 years who had recovered from COVID-19. The specimen sequenced was PBMCs or T cells enriched from blood (not recorded which).

The CDR3 DNA sequence: TGTGCCAGCAGCGTAGGGGGACAGACCTCCTACGAGCAGTACTTC. Its protein is CASSVGGQTSYEQYF. The rearrangement uses TRBV9 and TRBJ2-7, with 7 nucleotides matching TRBD1. The CDR3 runs to 15 residues. V shed 0 bases and J 0 bases; nucleotides not matched to a gene: 3. The germline CDR1 and CDR2 sequences are SGDLS and YYNGEE.